This T cell receptor (beta chain) was sequenced in a study of blood T cell repertoires in COVID-19. Looking at the study overall: Donors in the United States, Italy and Spain gave samples during acute or convalescent COVID-19. In each case, the material was cDNA or gDNA derived from T cells, B-cell-depleted T cells, or PBMCs.

Those who participated ranged in age from roughly 18 to 89 years and resided in 20 to 25 US areas. Cohort placement rested on clinical history that participants reported themselves. Profiling relied on immunoSEQ multiplex PCR, and the TCRdb table lists in-frame clones only, not all of them. Among under 200,000 clones listed, 81% were seen once. CDR1 is LGHNA, CDR2 YNFKEQ, per germline. This CDR3 region has 14 residues. After removal of 3 bases from V and 7 bases from J, the junction contained 8 bases not matched to a gene. V gene TRBV4-2 combines with J gene TRBJ1-2, with 7 bases identical to TRBD1. This TCR derives from a woman in her thirties or forties with acute COVID-19. The source material was PBMCs or T cells enriched from blood (not recorded which). The CDR3 coding sequence is TGTGCCAGCAGCCAGAACCAGGGGGTGGCTGGCTACACCTTC. Protein product: CASSQNQGVAGYTF.